The 2 T cell receptor beta chains below were found in one sample sequenced in a study of control samples from healthy donors and cancer patients (dated by TCRdb to about 2020). The method behind the library was the immunoSEQ multiplex PCR assay. Drawn from immuneACCESS, this table holds only the in-frame rearrangements with V and J called that TCRdb kept. Clones are partly lost; checked studies trace under half to an unresolved V gene and leave the rest unexplained. The sample table records more than 75,000 clones; about four fifths of these occur just once. The top ten clones comprise 10% of the sample. Specimen: blood. Receptor source: a woman in her thirties in good health.

V is TRBV5-1 and J is TRBJ1-1; no clear D gene. The CDR3 loop spans 16 amino acids. CDR1 and CDR2 (germline): SGHRS, YFSETQ. Trimming took off 4 bases at V and 0 bases at J, with 16 bases between the two ends. DNA of the CDR3: TGCGCCAGCAGCGTCGCAGTTGGCCAAATGAACACTGAAGCTTTCTTT. It is translated as CASSVAVGQMNTEAFF.

V usage is TRBV5-6 and J usage is TRBJ2-7, with D tentatively TRBD1 or TRBD2 (5 bases each). CDR3 length: 13 residues. Trimming removed 5 bases from V and 7 bases from J, with 16 bases in between. Germline CDR1 and CDR2: SGHDT and YYEEEE. CDR3 sequence: CASRPGYGGEQYF. DNA of the CDR3: TGTGCCAGCAGACCAGGGTATGGGGGAGAGCAGTACTTC.